This note documents a single T cell receptor beta chain sequence. Its target is unknown. This record comes from a study of T-cell memory formation after mild COVID-19. Findings and limits, study-wide: Some clones that responded turned up in pre-infection memory, which suggests that cross-reactive memory joined in. Whether day 37 second-wave clones are SARS-CoV-2-specific was not confirmed. CD4/CD8 balance characterized clones contracting day 15 to 85, and CD4+ skew characterized later expanders.

The 5'RACE method, run with constant-segment primers, produced TCR alpha and TCR beta cDNA libraries (carrying sample barcodes and UMIs). TCRdb re-called the 5' RACE reads through MiXCR, storing one row per CDR3 protein. The sample records about 430,000 distinct CDR3 sequences, roughly 18% being singletons. Trimming took 6 bases from V and 0 from J, leaving 12 bases between them. In germline, CDR1 is SNHLY, CDR2 FYNNEI. The CDR3 has 15 amino acids. The clonotype originates from a man aged 18 to 30 who had mild COVID-19 (a few samples of this study predate the infection). Cell type and time point are not known. The rearrangement joins TRBV2 to TRBJ2-1, with a possible D match to TRBD1 (6 bases). The sequenced sample consisted of PBMCs or a T cell subset sorted from them (not recorded which). The CDR3 loop is CASREQGSSYNEQFF. The CDR3 region has the DNA TGTGCCAGCAGAGAACAGGGTAGCTCCTACAATGAGCAGTTCTTC. Using reference TRBV2 and TRBJ2-1 for the parts outside the CDR3, the full variable domain is EPEVTQTPSHQVTQMGQEVILRCVPISNHLYFYWYRQILGQKVEFLVSFYNNEISEKSEIFDDQFSVERPDGSNFTLKIRSTKLEDSAMYFCASREQGSSYNEQFFGPGTRLTVL.